This T cell receptor beta chain was captured in a study of technical replicates of blood from several donors. This table comes from immunoSEQ multiplex PCR, and its TCRdb copy is limited to in-frame clones, with some not included. Of about 82,000 clones in the sample, nearly 96% were seen once. CDR1 is LGHNA, CDR2 YNFKEQ, per germline. V was trimmed by 0 bases and J by 4 bases, leaving 16 bases between them. The CDR3 has 17 amino acids. The chain employs TRBV4-2 and TRBJ2-1; D perhaps matches TRBD2 (6 bases). Input material: T cells isolated from PBMCs. This sequence originates from a human donor in good health. The CDR3 loop is CASSQDILGSVYNEQFF. The DNA for the CDR3 is TGTGCCAGCAGCCAAGATATACTCGGGAGCGTATACAATGAGCAGTTCTTC.